The next 2 T cell receptor beta chains were all read from a single sample in a study of blood T cell repertoires in COVID-19. Sequencing was performed with immunoSEQ multiplex PCR; in TCRdb, only in-frame clones are kept and a portion is missing. The sample lists roughly 200,000 clones, approximately 85% occurring once. Sequenced: peripheral blood. These TCRs come from a human donor with active or convalescent COVID-19. The donor label of this sample is uncertain.

The rearrangement links TRBV2 to TRBJ2-7; D possibly corresponds to TRBD1 (6 bases). CDR1 is SNHLY, CDR2 FYNNEI, per germline. Deletions cut 6 bases from V and 3 bases from J, with 18 bases between. The CDR3 has 15 amino acids. CDR3 residues: CASSLSSRGHYEQYF. The DNA of the CDR3 is TGTGCCAGCAGCCTTTCCAGCCGGGGACACTACGAGCAGTACTTC.

V usage is TRBV6-5 and J usage is TRBJ1-3; D is unresolved. CDR1 MNHEY and CDR2 SVGAGI come from the germline V gene. Between the trimmed V and J ends, which lost 8 bases and 4 bases, there was a span of 12 bases. The CDR3 consists of 13 residues. CDR3 DNA sequence: TGTGCCAGCCAACCGGAGCGAGGAAACACCATATATTTT. This translates into CASQPERGNTIYF.